Listed below are T cell receptor beta chains from one sample, sequenced in a study of T cell changes during pregnancy in multiple sclerosis. Clones were read by immunoSEQ multiplex PCR, and TCRdb kept only the in-frame ones, dropping some. Seen here are around 36,000 clones, 80% to 95% observed once, and the top ten hold 0.35% to 0.45%. The input for sequencing was CD4+ T cells from peripheral blood mononuclear cells, taken in the third trimester of pregnancy. These receptors originate from a female donor with multiple sclerosis, enrolled in a pregnancy study. CDR3s include the opening cysteine and the closing phenylalanine or tryptophan. The order of the fields is V gene, clone size, J gene, D gene, CDR3 protein, CDR3 DNA. The D gene is left open where the match is weak. The size of a clone is reported for some rows only, either as once, few or many, or as a class for expanded clones.

v_gene: TRBV7-6; abundance: .; j_gene: TRBJ1-4; d_gene: .; CDR3aa: CASSLALGKLFF; CDR3nt: TGTGCCAGCAGCTTAGCGCTCGGAAAACTGTTTTTT
v_gene: TRBV27; abundance: .; j_gene: TRBJ1-4; d_gene: .; CDR3aa: CASSGGGRSEKLFF; CDR3nt: TGTGCCAGCAGTGGGGGGGGACGTAGCGAAAAACTGTTTTTT
v_gene: TRBV28; abundance: once; j_gene: TRBJ2-2; d_gene: .; CDR3aa: CASSSPHTGELFF; CDR3nt: TGTGCCAGCAGTTCTCCTCACACCGGGGAGCTGTTTTTT
v_gene: TRBV27; abundance: .; j_gene: TRBJ2-3; d_gene: .; CDR3aa: CASSSPAGPTDTQYF; CDR3nt: TGTGCCAGCAGTTCCCCGGCAGGCCCCACAGATACGCAGTATTTT
v_gene: TRBV28; abundance: .; j_gene: TRBJ2-1; d_gene: TRBD2; CDR3aa: CASSYRTSGEFF; CDR3nt: TGTGCCAGCAGTTATCGGACTAGCGGGGAGTTCTTC
v_gene: TRBV29-1; abundance: .; j_gene: TRBJ2-5; d_gene: .; CDR3aa: CSATGAGDQETQYF; CDR3nt: TGCAGCGCTACGGGAGCCGGGGACCAAGAGACCCAGTACTTC
v_gene: TRBV5-1; abundance: .; j_gene: TRBJ1-2; d_gene: .; CDR3aa: CASSLGSAANYGYTF; CDR3nt: TGCGCCAGCAGCTTGGGAAGCGCAGCTAACTATGGCTACACCTTC
v_gene: TRBV7-2; abundance: .; j_gene: TRBJ2-2; d_gene: TRBD2; CDR3aa: CASSSPPGGGRGTGELFF; CDR3nt: TGTGCCAGCAGCTCCCCCCCAGGAGGCGGGAGGGGCACCGGGGAGCTGTTTTTT
v_gene: TRBV5-4; abundance: .; j_gene: TRBJ2-1; d_gene: TRBD2; CDR3aa: CASSLGLAGFNEQFF; CDR3nt: TGTGCCAGCAGCTTGGGACTAGCGGGTTTCAATGAGCAGTTCTTC
v_gene: TRBV19; abundance: once; j_gene: TRBJ1-2; d_gene: .; CDR3aa: CASSIPGVYGYTF; CDR3nt: TGTGCCAGTAGTATACCGGGGGTCTATGGCTACACCTTC
v_gene: TRBV7-9; abundance: .; j_gene: TRBJ2-5; d_gene: TRBD1; CDR3aa: CASSLGSGGKRETQYF; CDR3nt: TGTGCCAGCAGCTTAGGGTCAGGGGGTAAGAGAGAGACCCAGTACTTC
v_gene: TRBV6-6; abundance: .; j_gene: TRBJ2-7; d_gene: .; CDR3aa: CASSYHLDRISEQYF; CDR3nt: TGTGCCAGCAGTTACCACCTCGACAGGATCTCCGAGCAGTACTTC
v_gene: TRBV5-1; abundance: .; j_gene: TRBJ2-1; d_gene: TRBD1; CDR3aa: CASSLEFRDRVMNEQFF; CDR3nt: TGCGCCAGCAGCTTGGAATTCCGGGACAGGGTTATGAATGAGCAGTTCTTC
v_gene: TRBV7-2; abundance: few; j_gene: TRBJ2-1; d_gene: TRBD2; CDR3aa: CASSLDPSGNEQFF; CDR3nt: TGTGCCAGCAGCTTAGACCCTAGCGGGAATGAGCAGTTCTTC
v_gene: TRBV4-1; abundance: .; j_gene: TRBJ1-2; d_gene: .; CDR3aa: CASSRGLYGYTF; CDR3nt: TGCGCCAGCAGCCGGGGGCTTTATGGCTACACCTTC
v_gene: TRBV18; abundance: .; j_gene: TRBJ2-2; d_gene: .; CDR3aa: CASSPPQGFGAGELFF; CDR3nt: TGTGCCAGCTCACCACCACAGGGTTTCGGAGCCGGGGAGCTGTTTTTT
v_gene: TRBV5-1; abundance: .; j_gene: TRBJ2-2; d_gene: TRBD2; CDR3aa: CASSLGRLALAGELFF; CDR3nt: TGCGCCAGCAGCTTGGGCCGACTAGCTTTGGCCGGGGAGCTGTTTTTT
v_gene: TRBV7-9; abundance: .; j_gene: TRBJ2-7; d_gene: TRBD2; CDR3aa: CASSPLAGQYF; CDR3nt: TGTGCCAGCAGCCCCCTAGCGGGGCAGTACTTC
v_gene: TRBV5-6; abundance: .; j_gene: TRBJ1-3; d_gene: .; CDR3aa: CASSLGLKLASGNTIYF; CDR3nt: TGTGCCAGCAGCTTGGGGTTGAAACTAGCCTCTGGAAACACCATATATTTT
v_gene: TRBV27; abundance: once; j_gene: TRBJ1-1; d_gene: TRBD1; CDR3aa: CASRYHRGMNTEAFF; CDR3nt: TGTGCCAGCAGATATCACAGGGGCATGAACACTGAAGCTTTCTTT
v_gene: TRBV11-1; abundance: .; j_gene: TRBJ2-5; d_gene: .; CDR3aa: CASSLLQETQYF; CDR3nt: TGTGCCAGCAGCTTACTCCAAGAGACCCAGTACTTC
v_gene: TRBV6-5; abundance: once; j_gene: TRBJ1-6; d_gene: .; CDR3aa: CASQGDNSPLHF; CDR3nt: TGTGCCAGTCAGGGTGATAATTCACCCCTCCACTTT
v_gene: TRBV5-6; abundance: .; j_gene: TRBJ2-1; d_gene: TRBD1; CDR3aa: CASSLRRGREQFF; CDR3nt: TGTGCCAGCAGCTTGCGCAGGGGGCGTGAGCAGTTCTTC
v_gene: TRBV7-2; abundance: .; j_gene: TRBJ2-1; d_gene: TRBD2; CDR3aa: CASRETLAAAYNEQFF; CDR3nt: TGTGCCAGCAGGGAAACTCTAGCGGCCGCCTACAATGAGCAGTTCTTC
v_gene: TRBV18; abundance: .; j_gene: TRBJ2-4; d_gene: TRBD2; CDR3aa: CASSPAAGGAKNIQYF; CDR3nt: TGTGCCAGCTCACCAGCGGCGGGAGGAGCCAAAAACATTCAGTACTTC
v_gene: TRBV7-9; abundance: .; j_gene: TRBJ2-7; d_gene: TRBD2; CDR3aa: CASSLLSGLHYEQYF; CDR3nt: TGTGCCAGCAGCTTACTTAGCGGGCTCCACTACGAGCAGTACTTC
v_gene: TRBV11-2; abundance: .; j_gene: TRBJ2-4; d_gene: TRBD2; CDR3aa: CASSLVGFSGGEGRNIQYF; CDR3nt: TGTGCCAGCAGCTTAGTGGGGTTCAGTGGGGGGGAGGGGAGAAACATTCAGTACTTC
v_gene: TRBV30; abundance: .; j_gene: TRBJ2-7; d_gene: .; CDR3aa: CALAVDYSYEQYF; CDR3nt: TGTGCCCTGGCCGTGGACTACTCCTACGAGCAGTACTTC
v_gene: TRBV18; abundance: .; j_gene: TRBJ1-1; d_gene: TRBD1; CDR3aa: CASSHGQGFEAFF; CDR3nt: TGTGCCAGCTCCCACGGACAGGGGTTTGAAGCTTTCTTT
v_gene: TRBV18; abundance: .; j_gene: TRBJ2-1; d_gene: TRBD2; CDR3aa: CASSRREGRDEQFF; CDR3nt: TGTGCCAGCTCACGCCGGGAGGGCAGGGATGAGCAGTTCTTC
v_gene: TRBV2; abundance: .; j_gene: TRBJ1-4; d_gene: TRBD1; CDR3aa: CASSDRGGDEKLFF; CDR3nt: TGTGCCAGCAGCGACAGGGGAGGAGATGAAAAACTGTTTTTT
v_gene: TRBV2; abundance: .; j_gene: TRBJ2-2; d_gene: .; CDR3aa: CASKEGWNTGELFF; CDR3nt: TGTGCCAGCAAGGAGGGGTGGAACACCGGGGAGCTGTTTTTT
v_gene: TRBV11-2; abundance: .; j_gene: TRBJ2-2; d_gene: TRBD2; CDR3aa: CASSLGTSGSNTGELFF; CDR3nt: TGTGCCAGCAGCTTAGGGACTAGCGGATCTAACACCGGGGAGCTGTTTTTT
v_gene: TRBV28; abundance: .; j_gene: TRBJ2-1; d_gene: TRBD2; CDR3aa: CASTVTSGNSREQFF; CDR3nt: TGTGCCAGCACCGTCACTAGCGGGAATAGTCGGGAGCAGTTCTTC
v_gene: TRBV5-4; abundance: .; j_gene: TRBJ2-1; d_gene: .; CDR3aa: CASSSGTWEVFF; CDR3nt: TGTGCCAGCAGCTCCGGGACCTGGGAGGTGTTCTTC
v_gene: TRBV7-9; abundance: few; j_gene: TRBJ1-1; d_gene: .; CDR3aa: CASSPSGENTEAFF; CDR3nt: TGTGCCAGCAGTCCCTCAGGGGAAAACACTGAAGCTTTCTTT
v_gene: TRBV6-6; abundance: .; j_gene: TRBJ2-7; d_gene: TRBD2; CDR3aa: CASRKDTSGTYEQYF; CDR3nt: TGTGCCAGCAGAAAGGATACTAGCGGGACCTACGAGCAGTACTTC
v_gene: TRBV5-1; abundance: .; j_gene: TRBJ1-6; d_gene: TRBD1; CDR3aa: CASSLGQAYSPLHF; CDR3nt: TGCGCCAGCAGCCTAGGACAGGCGTATTCACCCCTCCACTTT
v_gene: TRBV19; abundance: .; j_gene: TRBJ2-7; d_gene: TRBD1; CDR3aa: CASSSRGQGAYEQYF; CDR3nt: TGTGCCAGTAGTTCTAGGGGACAGGGAGCCTACGAGCAGTACTTC
v_gene: TRBV7-9; abundance: .; j_gene: TRBJ2-3; d_gene: TRBD2; CDR3aa: CASSFGRLAGGGDTQYF; CDR3nt: TGTGCCAGCAGCTTTGGCCGACTAGCGGGAGGAGGAGATACGCAGTATTTT
v_gene: TRBV28; abundance: .; j_gene: TRBJ2-1; d_gene: TRBD1; CDR3aa: CASSLTGYGQFF; CDR3nt: TGTGCCAGCAGTTTGACAGGGTACGGGCAGTTCTTC
v_gene: TRBV19; abundance: .; j_gene: TRBJ1-1; d_gene: TRBD1; CDR3aa: CASSRTGNTEAFF; CDR3nt: TGTGCCAGTAGTAGGACAGGGAACACTGAAGCTTTCTTT
v_gene: TRBV7-9; abundance: .; j_gene: TRBJ2-1; d_gene: TRBD2; CDR3aa: CASSLGTSGTRYNEQFF; CDR3nt: TGTGCCAGCAGCTTAGGGACTAGCGGGACCCGGTACAATGAGCAGTTCTTC
v_gene: TRBV27; abundance: .; j_gene: TRBJ1-4; d_gene: TRBD1; CDR3aa: CASRRQGEGEKLFF; CDR3nt: TGTGCCAGCAGAAGACAGGGGGAGGGGGAAAAACTGTTTTTT
v_gene: TRBV7-6; abundance: .; j_gene: TRBJ2-1; d_gene: TRBD2; CDR3aa: CASSILSGTSGGDEQFF; CDR3nt: TGTGCCAGCAGCATTCTTTCGGGTACTAGCGGAGGGGATGAGCAGTTCTTC
v_gene: TRBV6-5; abundance: once; j_gene: TRBJ1-1; d_gene: TRBD1; CDR3aa: CASSYRGTNLNTEAFF; CDR3nt: TGTGCCAGCAGCTACAGGGGGACAAACCTGAACACTGAAGCTTTCTTT
v_gene: TRBV5-4; abundance: .; j_gene: TRBJ1-1; d_gene: .; CDR3aa: CASSLGGSRTEAFF; CDR3nt: TGTGCCAGCAGCTTGGGGGGCAGTCGCACTGAAGCTTTCTTT
v_gene: TRBV11-2; abundance: .; j_gene: TRBJ2-3; d_gene: TRBD2; CDR3aa: CASSFPPFGLAATDTQYF; CDR3nt: TGTGCCAGCAGCTTCCCCCCCTTTGGACTAGCGGCCACAGATACGCAGTATTTT
v_gene: TRBV25-1; abundance: .; j_gene: TRBJ1-3; d_gene: .; CDR3aa: CASSDNGVSVPGNTIYF; CDR3nt: TGTGCCAGCAGTGATAACGGGGTTTCGGTCCCCGGAAACACCATATATTTT
v_gene: TRBV28; abundance: .; j_gene: TRBJ2-7; d_gene: TRBD2; CDR3aa: CASSGIAGGFGDEQYF; CDR3nt: TGTGCCAGCAGTGGAATAGCGGGAGGGTTCGGGGACGAGCAGTACTTC
v_gene: TRBV30; abundance: .; j_gene: TRBJ1-4; d_gene: .; CDR3aa: CAWGWGGINEKLFF; CDR3nt: TGTGCCTGGGGGTGGGGGGGGATTAATGAAAAACTGTTTTTT